This T cell receptor beta chain is from a study of T cell responses to AZD1222 COVID-19 vaccine (TCRdb year 2021). Context from the whole study: A total of over 230 trial participants underwent TCR sequencing, of whom 200 to 220 had received two doses of AZD1222 and about 26 had received two doses of the MenACWY control vaccine. Enrollment into the trials was organized by age into subgroups of 18-55, 56-69 and 70-plus years, and those subgroups contained roughly 150, 30 and 60 TCR-sequenced participants, respectively.

Concerning this clone: The antigen it binds to is not known. Per-nucleotide qualities are absent, and no much larger clonotype sits a single base away.

Based on the germline V gene (reference sequence), the CDR1 and CDR2 sequences are SEHNR and FQNEAQ. The CDR3, from cysteine to phenylalanine, totals 14 residues. Solely the CDR3 DNA is kept, with 42 bases framed from the first base. V is pared back by 7 bases and J by 2 bases, with 14 bases lying between the germline termini. Overall study outcomes, separate from this receptor: Vaccine-associated CD4 TCRs spanned the whole spike protein, with dominant responses in regions 160-218 and 743-854. Reportedly, almost half of the unique spike-specific TCRs recognized epitopes lying outside the regions that are mutated in the B.1.351 and B.1.1.7 variants. Most participants were white British and females outnumbered males, and the authors suggested that clonal diversity may have been underestimated. No day 14 peak-response samples were available, so repertoires were characterized only after the peak T cell response. After two AZD1222 doses, both the breadth and the depth of spike-specific TCRs were significantly higher than at day 0 and than in MenACWY recipients. Conclusions about previously exposed vaccinees are limited, since just a handful of AZD1222 recipients were seropositive for SARS-CoV-2 at baseline. The 56-69-year group was small, and its depth increase did not reach significance, likely because of low power.

The CDR3 regions of human TCRbeta chains were subjected to immunosequencing. Turning to the authors' computational methods: Repertoire TCRs were matched against a reference library of SARS-CoV-2-specific TCRs generated with the MIRA antigen-specificity platform. Breadth meant the fraction of unique TCRs that were SARS-CoV-2-associated, whereas depth meant the fraction of total T cells that were SARS-CoV-2-associated. Each spike-specific TCR was assigned to its reactive spike region and to a CD4 or CD8 class using the MIRA data. Log10-transformed breadth and depth values were compared by one-way ANOVA with Sidak's multiple comparisons tests. TCRdb holds this immuneACCESS table with in-frame rearrangements only. Some clones are missing; in checked studies, unresolved V genes explain under half, and the rest has no known cause. The D gene and trimming were derived from the DNA, and the V and J assignments and clone size from that table. This sample is represented by 80,000 to 95,000 clones; roughly 90% of them were singletons. The ten largest clonotypes hold 4% to 5.5% of the sample.

This sample's time point label indicates: baseline before first vaccination. According to the study, the label for this sample's treatment or condition signals: meningococcal conjugate vaccine given as trial control. The vaccinee samples were drawn from two UK trials, COV001 and COV002, one of which was a single-blind randomized controlled phase 2/3 trial testing AZD1222 (ChAdOx1 nCoV-19) in healthy adults. For TCRbeta chain sequencing, PBMC samples were collected from trial participants at day 0 and at day 28 after the second dose. The chain joins TRBV7-9 to TRBJ1-2, with TRBD1 perhaps the D gene, on 6 matching bases. This clonotype was obtained from an adult in good health. This specimen consisted of peripheral blood, obtained on day 0 of MenACWY control vaccination. The DNA is TGTGCCAGCACCCCTCGTACAGGGAACTATGGCTACACCTTC. Its translation reads: CASTPRTGNYGYTF.